This note documents a single TCR beta chain sequence. Each CDR3 protein is one row after TCRdb ran MiXCR on the 5' RACE reads. The sample includes under 350,000 distinct CDR3 sequences, roughly 15% of them seen just once. This sample was taken from a study of T-cell memory formation after mild COVID-19. The trim removed 4 bases at V and 7 bases at J, leaving 13 bases unmatched. Germline V gene sequence: CDR1 LGHDT, CDR2 YNNKEL (reference sequence). This CDR3 is 17 amino acids long. V usage is TRBV3-1 and J usage is TRBJ2-2; 9 positions match TRBD2. The TCR comes from a man aged 18 to 29 who had mild COVID-19 (a few samples of this study predate the infection). Cell type and time point are not known. Specimen: PBMCs or a T cell subset sorted from them (not recorded which). The CDR3 spells CASSPVPGGGAYGELFF. CDR3 sequence (DNA): TGTGCCAGCAGCCCCGTCCCGGGCGGGGGGGCCTACGGGGAGCTGTTTTTT.